This T cell receptor (beta chain) emerged from a study of T cells after yellow fever vaccination. Overall study findings and caveats: A faster peak, day 5 versus 15, was reached by the weaker secondary response. There was a possibility that FACS-sorted repertoires contained abundant clonotypes contaminating from the bulk population.

This clonotype was seen repeatedly, ten times or more. Its antigen is still unknown. TCRdb re-called the 5' RACE reads with MiXCR, one entry per CDR3 protein. The sample contains fewer than 350,000 distinct CDR3 sequences, approximately 4% of which appear only once. The sample in question was PBMCs, obtained 15 days after the yellow fever booster vaccination. This receptor was identified in a man aged 18 to 30 who received the YFV17D yellow fever vaccine.

CDR3 protein: CASSSPGMGANEKLFF. CDR3 nucleotides: TGTGCCAGCAGTTCTCCGGGGATGGGGGCGAATGAAAAACTGTTTTTT. This chain joins TRBV28 and TRBJ1-4, with D perhaps TRBD1 (6 bases). Germline CDR1 is MDHEN and CDR2 is SYDVKM. Trimming shortened V by 4 bases and J by 5 bases, and 17 bases separated the two germline ends. The CDR3 runs to 16 residues.